The 8 T cell receptor beta chains listed next were all sequenced from one sample in a study of blood T cell repertoires in COVID-19. The repertoire was sequenced with immunoSEQ multiplex PCR; TCRdb's copy has only in-frame clones and lacks some. The sample gives some 140,000 clones, roughly 91% of which show up once; roughly 18% is in the top ten. The specimen sequenced was peripheral blood. The receptor set was obtained from a man in his forties or fifties with active or convalescent COVID-19.

V and J are TRBV2 and TRBJ2-5; maybe TRBD2 (5 bases). Germline lookup yields CDR1 SNHLY and CDR2 FYNNEI. The CDR3 sequence is 16 residues long. Trimming left V 3 bases short and J 5 bases short, with 19 bases between. The CDR3 sequence is CASSEGFETRVETQYF. CDR3 sequence (DNA): TGTGCCAGCAGTGAGGGGTTCGAAACGAGGGTGGAGACCCAGTACTTC.

This chain joins TRBV6-2 or TRBV6-3 and TRBJ2-1, with 10 positions matching TRBD2. Trimming removed 3 bases from V and 5 bases from J; junction bases left unmatched: 16. The CDR3 is 19 residues long. Germline assignment: CDR1 MNHEY and CDR2 SVGEGT. The CDR3 is CASSYDSVSGRRMNNEQFF. In DNA form, the CDR3 reads TGTGCCAGCAGTTATGACTCTGTTAGCGGGAGGCGGATGAACAATGAGCAGTTCTTC.

This rearrangement joins TRBV5-4 to TRBJ2-2, with D tentatively TRBD1 (6 bases). The germline V and J ends were trimmed by 0 bases and 6 bases, with 12 bases remaining between them. The CDR3 sequence is 15 residues long. Looked up from germline, CDR1 is SGHNT and CDR2 is YYREEE (reference sequence). This chain's CDR3 is CASSLGSRGAGELFF. CDR3 in DNA: TGTGCCAGCAGCTTGGGTAGCAGGGGAGCCGGGGAGCTGTTTTTT.

The chain recombines TRBV30 with TRBJ2-1, with a possible D match to TRBD2 (5 bases). This CDR3 is built from 12 residues. CDR1 is GTSNPN, CDR2 SVGIG, per germline (reference sequence). V dropped 3 bases and J dropped 8 bases, with 11 bases sitting between them. Here the CDR3 reads CAWRASSDEQFF. For the CDR3, the DNA is TGTGCCTGGAGGGCTAGCTCCGATGAGCAGTTCTTC.

The rearrangement links TRBV29-1 to TRBJ1-3; TRBD1 matches at 9 bases. Per germline, CDR1 SQVTM and CDR2 ANQGSEA. The J segment lost 1 base and the V segment lost 5 bases, leaving 6 bases of the junction unmatched. The CDR3 has 15 residues. The CDR3 bases are TGCAGCGTTAGCCGGGGGACAGGGTCTGGAAACACCATATATTTT. It encodes CSVSRGTGSGNTIYF.

The chain uses TRBV5-6 and TRBJ2-7; 7 bases are shared with TRBD2. This CDR3 is 15 amino acids long. Looked up from germline, CDR1 is SGHDT and CDR2 is YYEEEE. V lost 0 bases and J lost 3; bases outside the gene matches: 6. CDR3: CASSLVGGYVYEQYF. The CDR3, as DNA: TGTGCCAGCAGCTTGGTGGGAGGGTATGTCTACGAGCAGTACTTC.

The chain has TRBV18 and TRBJ2-2; 11 nucleotides align to TRBD2. The V gene's germline CDR1 is KGHSH and CDR2 LQKENI. V gave up 3 bases and J gave up 0 bases; unmatched junction bases: 9. The CDR3 loop spans 19 amino acids. This chain's CDR3 is CASSPFTSGGPPNTGELFF. Here the CDR3 DNA reads TGTGCCAGCTCACCGTTTACTAGCGGGGGCCCCCCGAACACCGGGGAGCTGTTTTTT.

The chain joins TRBV11-2 to TRBJ2-7; 9 bases match TRBD2. Per germline, CDR1 SGHAT and CDR2 FQNNGV. V was clipped by 5 bases and J by 2 bases; unmatched bases: 7. The CDR3 has 15 amino acids. The CDR3 is CASSRLAGGPYEQYF. The CDR3 coding sequence is TGTGCCAGCAGCCGTCTGGCGGGAGGGCCCTACGAGCAGTACTTC.